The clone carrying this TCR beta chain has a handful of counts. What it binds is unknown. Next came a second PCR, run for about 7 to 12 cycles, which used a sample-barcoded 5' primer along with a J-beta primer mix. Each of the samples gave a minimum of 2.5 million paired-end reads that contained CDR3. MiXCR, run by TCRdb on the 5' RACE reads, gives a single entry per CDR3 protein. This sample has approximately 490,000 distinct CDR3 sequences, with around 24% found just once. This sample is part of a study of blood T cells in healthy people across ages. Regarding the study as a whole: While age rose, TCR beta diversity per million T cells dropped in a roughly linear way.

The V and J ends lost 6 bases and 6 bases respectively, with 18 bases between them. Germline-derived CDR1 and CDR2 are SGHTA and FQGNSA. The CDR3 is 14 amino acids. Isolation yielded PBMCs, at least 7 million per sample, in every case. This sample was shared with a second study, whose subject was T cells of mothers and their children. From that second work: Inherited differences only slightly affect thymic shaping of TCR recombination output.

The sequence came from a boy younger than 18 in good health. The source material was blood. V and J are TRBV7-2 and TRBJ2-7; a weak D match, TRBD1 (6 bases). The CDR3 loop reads CASSVDRFSAEQYF. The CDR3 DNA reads TGTGCCAGCAGTGTCGACAGGTTCTCCGCCGAGCAGTACTTC.